This T cell receptor (beta chain) was obtained from a study of blood T cell repertoires in COVID-19. Study-level background: Samples came from the United States, Italy and Spain, spanning acute and convalescent COVID-19. T cells, B-cell-depleted T cells, or PBMCs provided the cDNA or gDNA that served as material.

Germline values: CDR1 SGHNT, CDR2 YYREEE (reference sequence). The V gene lost 3 bases and the J gene lost 2 bases, with 10 bases spanning the gap. The CDR3 has 14 residues. Generated by immunoSEQ multiplex PCR, the TCRdb table keeps only in-frame clones and is missing some. The top ten clones hold about 15% of a sample with more than 150,000 clones, around 80% of them seen once. The TCR sequence derives from a man aged 55 to 70 who had been exposed to COVID-19. The V and J genes are TRBV5-4 and TRBJ2-3; D is perhaps TRBD2 (6 bases). The sequenced sample was PBMCs or T cells enriched from blood (not recorded which). The CDR3 loop is CASSSIAVTDTQYF. CDR3 nucleotide sequence: TGTGCCAGCAGCTCCATAGCGGTCACAGATACGCAGTATTTT.